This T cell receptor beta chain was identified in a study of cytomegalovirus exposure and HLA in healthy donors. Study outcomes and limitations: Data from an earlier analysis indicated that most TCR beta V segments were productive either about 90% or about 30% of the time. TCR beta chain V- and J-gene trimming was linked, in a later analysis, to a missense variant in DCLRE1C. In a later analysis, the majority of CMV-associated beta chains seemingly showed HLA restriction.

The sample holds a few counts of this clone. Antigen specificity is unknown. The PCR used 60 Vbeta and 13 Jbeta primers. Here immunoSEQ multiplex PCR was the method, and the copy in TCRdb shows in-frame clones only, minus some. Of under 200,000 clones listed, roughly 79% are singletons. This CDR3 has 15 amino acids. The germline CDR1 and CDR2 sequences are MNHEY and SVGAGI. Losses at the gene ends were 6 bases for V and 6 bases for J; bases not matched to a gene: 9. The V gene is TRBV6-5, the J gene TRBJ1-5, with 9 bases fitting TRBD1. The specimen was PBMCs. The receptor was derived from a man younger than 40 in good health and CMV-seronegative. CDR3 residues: CASSPGQGNRQPQHF. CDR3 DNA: TGTGCCAGCAGCCCCGGACAGGGGAATCGTCAGCCCCAGCATTTT.